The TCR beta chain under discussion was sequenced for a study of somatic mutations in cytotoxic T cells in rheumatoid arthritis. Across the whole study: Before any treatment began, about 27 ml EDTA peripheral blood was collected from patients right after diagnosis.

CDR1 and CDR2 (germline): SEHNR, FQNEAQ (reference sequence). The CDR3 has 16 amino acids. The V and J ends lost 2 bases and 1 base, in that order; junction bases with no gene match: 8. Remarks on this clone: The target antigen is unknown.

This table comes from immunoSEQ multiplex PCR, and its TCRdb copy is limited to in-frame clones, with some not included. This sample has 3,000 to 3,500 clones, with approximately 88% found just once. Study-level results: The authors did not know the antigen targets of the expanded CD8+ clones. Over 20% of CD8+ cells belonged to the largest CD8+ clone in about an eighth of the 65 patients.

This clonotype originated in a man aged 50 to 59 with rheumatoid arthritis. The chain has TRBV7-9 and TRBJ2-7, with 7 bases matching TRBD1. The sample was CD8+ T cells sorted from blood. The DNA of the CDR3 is TGTGCCAGCAGCTTACCGAGGGGGCAGAGTTCCTACGAGCAGTACTTC. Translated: CASSLPRGQSSYEQYF. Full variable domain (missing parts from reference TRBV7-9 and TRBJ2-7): DTGVSQNPRHKITKRGQNVTFRCDPISEHNRLYWYRQTLGQGPEFLTYFQNEAQLEKSRLLSDRFSAERPKGSFSTLEIQRTEQGDSAMYLCASSLPRGQSSYEQYFGPGTRLTVT.